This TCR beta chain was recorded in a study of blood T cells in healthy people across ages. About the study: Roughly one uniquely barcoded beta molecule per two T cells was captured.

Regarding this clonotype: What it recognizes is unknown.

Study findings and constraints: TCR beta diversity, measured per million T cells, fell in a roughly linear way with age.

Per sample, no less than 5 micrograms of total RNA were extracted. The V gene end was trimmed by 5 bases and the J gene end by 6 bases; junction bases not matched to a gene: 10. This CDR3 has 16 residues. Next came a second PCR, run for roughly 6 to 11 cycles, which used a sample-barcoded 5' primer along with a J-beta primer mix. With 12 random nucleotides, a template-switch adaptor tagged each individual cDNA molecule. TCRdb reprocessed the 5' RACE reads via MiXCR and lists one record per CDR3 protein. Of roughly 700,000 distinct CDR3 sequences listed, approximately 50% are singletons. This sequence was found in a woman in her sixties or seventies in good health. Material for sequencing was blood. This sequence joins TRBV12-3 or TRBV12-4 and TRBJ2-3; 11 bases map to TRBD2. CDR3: CASSPRLAGPSDTQYF. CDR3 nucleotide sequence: TGTGCCAGCAGTCCTAGACTAGCGGGACCAAGTGATACGCAGTATTTT.